The subject of this entry is one T cell receptor (beta chain). The source of the sample is a study of control samples from healthy donors and cancer patients. J was trimmed by 4 bases and V by 5 bases; bases with no gene match: 9. Germline lookup yields CDR1 MNHNY and CDR2 SVGAGI (reference sequence). The CDR3 runs to 16 residues. Sequencing was performed with immunoSEQ multiplex PCR; in TCRdb, only in-frame clones are kept and a portion is missing. The profile shows some 99,000 clones, approximately 90% of them singletons. The origin of this receptor is a woman in her forties or fifties in good health. The source material was blood. The chain employs TRBV6-6 and TRBJ2-7; 12 nucleotides align to TRBD2. This CDR3 reads CASSPGTSGRGYEQYF. CDR3 in DNA: TGTGCCAGCAGTCCCGGGACTAGCGGGCGCGGGTACGAGCAGTACTTC.